These T cell receptor beta chains were read from a single sample in a study of T cells in Graves' hyperthyroidism and ophthalmopathy. Using its own MiXCR run on the multiplex PCR reads, TCRdb lists one record per CDR3 protein. The table has roughly 380,000 distinct CDR3 sequences, about 19% seen once; the top ten hold about 3.7%. The sequencing sample was made of blood. These receptors were collected from a woman aged 18-29 years with Graves' hyperthyroidism. Each CDR3 is given with its conserved first and last residue. D genes are given only for firm matches. Some rows mark clone size as missing; the rest say once, few, many or name a class of expanded clone.

>TRBV15|TRBJ1-5|NA|many
TGTGCCACCAGCAGAGATAATCGCCGGGGCTTTAGCAATCAGCCCCAGCATTTT
CATSRDNRRGFSNQPQHF
>TRBV7-2|TRBJ1-1|TRBD1|many
TGTGCCAGCAGCCGCATGGGACAGGGGGCGACTGAAGCTTTCTTT
CASSRMGQGATEAFF
>TRBV5-1|TRBJ2-5|TRBD2|many
TGCGCCAGCAGCTCTACCCCGGGACTAGCGGGTAGAGCCCCGACCCAGTACTTC
CASSSTPGLAGRAPTQYF
>TRBV2|TRBJ2-5|NA|many
TGTGCCAGCACTCAGGGGCTAGGAGAGACCCAGTACTTC
CASTQGLGETQYF
>TRBV24-1|TRBJ1-2|NA|many
TGTGCCACCAGTGGAGACAGCTCCTACACCTTC
CATSGDSSYTF
>TRBV12-3/TRBV12-4|TRBJ2-6|NA|many
TGTGCCAGCGTCGCAGGCTCTGGGGCCAACGTCCTGACTTTC
CASVAGSGANVLTF
>TRBV7-9|TRBJ1-2|NA|many
TGTGCCAGCAGTTCGATCCGGGGCCTCAACTATGGCTACACCTTC
CASSSIRGLNYGYTF
>TRBV19|TRBJ1-3|NA|NA
TGTGCCAGTAGTCGCTCAGGGATGGGAAACACCATATATTTT
CASSRSGMGNTIYF
>TRBV7-9|TRBJ1-2|NA|many
TGTGCCAGCAGCCGCGGAGACTATGGCTACACCTTC
CASSRGDYGYTF
>TRBV5-1|TRBJ2-2|TRBD1|many
TGCGCCAGCAGCCGCTCGGGACAGGGGAACGGGGAGCTGTTTTTT
CASSRSGQGNGELFF
>TRBV20-1|TRBJ1-1|NA|NA
TGCAGTGCTAGAGCTGGCACCGAATACACTGAAGCTTTCTTT
CSARAGTEYTEAFF
>TRBV5-1|TRBJ1-1|NA|many
TGCGCCAGCAGCTCGGCGATAAGTTCCCCGAGCACTGAAGCTTTCTTT
CASSSAISSPSTEAFF
>TRBV2|TRBJ1-5|NA|many
TGTGCCAGCAGTGGTACCGGGAATCAGCCCCAGCATTTT
CASSGTGNQPQHF
>TRBV13|TRBJ1-3|TRBD1|few
TGTGCCAGCAGCTTCGGGACAGGAATAGGCTCAGGAAACACCATATATTTT
CASSFGTGIGSGNTIYF
>TRBV5-1|TRBJ2-7|NA|many
TGCGCCAGCAGCAGAGACAGTGCCTCCTACGAGCAGTACTTC
CASSRDSASYEQYF
>TRBV20-1|TRBJ1-1|NA|NA
TGCAGTGCTAGAGATAGTGGGGGAAGGACGGCCCACACTGAAGCTTTCTTT
CSARDSGGRTAHTEAFF
>TRBV20-1|TRBJ1-1|NA|many
TGCAGTGCTAGAGATCCGGCAGTAAGGGACACTGAAGCTTTCTTT
CSARDPAVRDTEAFF
>TRBV2|TRBJ2-5|NA|many
TGTGCCAGCAACGACGCGGCGGAGACCCAGTACTTC
CASNDAAETQYF
>TRBV20-1|TRBJ1-2|NA|few
TGCAGTGTAGGGGGAGGATATGGCTACACCTTC
CSVGGGYGYTF
>TRBV3-1|TRBJ1-1|NA|NA
TGTGCCAGCAGCCAAGGGATGGGGGACACTGAAGCTTTCTTT
CASSQGMGDTEAFF
>TRBV10-2|TRBJ1-5|NA|NA
TGCGCCAGCAGTCCCTACGGGGACAATCAGCCCCAGCATTTT
CASSPYGDNQPQHF
>TRBV3-1|TRBJ2-2|NA|few
TGTGCCAGCAGCCAAGTAAGGGCCGGGGAGCTGTTTTTT
CASSQVRAGELFF
>TRBV3-1|TRBJ1-2|TRBD1|many
TGTGCCAGCAGCCCTGGGACAGATATTAACTATGGCTACACCTTC
CASSPGTDINYGYTF
>TRBV7-9|TRBJ1-3|NA|NA
TGTGCCAGCAGCTTAATGGGGATGAACACCATATATTTT
CASSLMGMNTIYF
>TRBV7-3|TRBJ2-5|TRBD2|few
TGTGCCAGCAGCTTAGCCCCGGGGGGGCTAGGAGAGACCCAGTACTTC
CASSLAPGGLGETQYF
>TRBV28|TRBJ1-2|NA|many
TGTGCCAGCAGCGGGACGCTATCTAACTATGGCTACACCTTC
CASSGTLSNYGYTF
>TRBV11-1|TRBJ1-1|TRBD1|NA
TGTGCCAGCAGCCTTTGGGGTAGGGGGCAGTCGAACACTGAAGCTTTCTTT
CASSLWGRGQSNTEAFF
>TRBV4-1|TRBJ1-2|NA|NA
TGCGCCAGCAGCCACAGCGGGGGAGTCTACACCTTC
CASSHSGGVYTF
>TRBV18|TRBJ2-5|TRBD2|NA
TGTGCCAGCTCCCTAGGACTAGCGGGACAACAAGAGACCCAGTACTTC
CASSLGLAGQQETQYF
>TRBV2|TRBJ1-1|NA|many
TGTGCCAGCAGTGTTTGGTCTGAAGCTTTCTTT
CASSVWSEAFF
>TRBV4-1|TRBJ2-2|TRBD2|NA
TGCGCCAGCAGCCAGGGACGGGGAGGGTCCGGCTGGGAGCTGTTTTTT
CASSQGRGGSGWELFF
>TRBV7-3|TRBJ1-1|TRBD1|many
TGTGCCAGCAGCTTAATGGGGGACAGTACTGAAGCTTTCTTT
CASSLMGDSTEAFF
>TRBV13|TRBJ1-1|NA|many
TGTGCCAGCACCCCCGCCGGGTGGGGGGAAGTGAACACTGAAGCTTTCTTT
CASTPAGWGEVNTEAFF
>TRBV11-1|TRBJ1-1|TRBD1|few
TGTGCCAGCAGCTTAGAGCCTCACAGGGGGAACACTGAAGCTTTCTTT
CASSLEPHRGNTEAFF
>TRBV3-1|TRBJ2-5|NA|NA
TGTGCCAGCATCGGGGCTGAAGAGACCCAGTACTTC
CASIGAEETQYF
>TRBV12-3/TRBV12-4|TRBJ1-1|NA|NA
TGTGCCAGCAGTTTATGGGGGGAGGGAACTGAAGCTTTCTTT
CASSLWGEGTEAFF
>TRBV6-1|TRBJ2-5|NA|many
TGTGCCGAAGAGACCCAGTACTTC
CAEETQYF
>TRBV7-2|TRBJ2-5|TRBD2|medium-sized
TGTGCCAGCAGCTTTTTCCGGGGGGGAGTAGAGACCCAGTACTTC
CASSFFRGGVETQYF
>TRBV5-1|TRBJ1-1|NA|many
TGCGCCAGCAGAGTGGACATGAACACTGAAGCTTTCTTT
CASRVDMNTEAFF
>TRBV4-1|TRBJ2-2|NA|NA
TGCGCCAGCAATTTGGCAGCGTTTGCTGGGGAGCTGTTTTTT
CASNLAAFAGELFF
>TRBV20-1|TRBJ2-5|NA|NA
TGCAGTGCTCTCCCCGCGGGCCTCCAAGAGACCCAGTACTTC
CSALPAGLQETQYF
>TRBV30|TRBJ2-2|TRBD2|many
TGTGCCTGGAGTGGACTAGCGGGGGCTAACACCGGGGAGCTGTTTTTT
CAWSGLAGANTGELFF
>TRBV15|TRBJ1-3|NA|many
TGTGCCACCAGCAGAGATCTACCAGGCGCCTCTGGAAACACCATATATTTT
CATSRDLPGASGNTIYF
>TRBV6-2/TRBV6-3|TRBJ1-1|NA|NA
TGTGCCAGCAGGTCAATACAGGGAGACACTGAAGCTTTCTTT
CASRSIQGDTEAFF
>TRBV10-3|TRBJ1-5|NA|NA
TGTGCCATCATCTCTGGACCTAAATATCAGCCCCAGCATTTT
CAIISGPKYQPQHF
>TRBV9|TRBJ1-2|NA|many
TGTGCCAGCAGCGCCTCCGGGGGCTACACCTTC
CASSASGGYTF
>TRBV6-1|TRBJ1-5|NA|many
TGTGCCAGCAGTGAAAGGGCAGGGAGATATAGCAATCAGCCCCAGCATTTT
CASSERAGRYSNQPQHF
>TRBV12-3/TRBV12-4|TRBJ1-1|NA|many
TGTGCCAGCAACTTACAGGGCGGGGTCACTGAAGCTTTCTTT
CASNLQGGVTEAFF
>TRBV6-5|TRBJ2-5|TRBD2|many
TGTGCCAGCAGTTCGGGACTAGCGGGAGAAGAGACCCAGTACTTC
CASSSGLAGEETQYF
>TRBV27|TRBJ1-2|NA|many
TGTGCCAGCACCTCAGGGCCGGGCGGCTACACCTTC
CASTSGPGGYTF
>TRBV28|TRBJ1-1|TRBD1|many
TGTGCCAGCACGCCCGGGACAGGACCTAACACTGAAGCTTTCTTT
CASTPGTGPNTEAFF
>TRBV10-2|TRBJ1-1|TRBD1|many
TGCGCCAGCAGCCAGCCGGGACAGATGAACACTGAAGCTTTCTTT
CASSQPGQMNTEAFF
>TRBV10-3|TRBJ2-7|NA|many
TGTGCCATCAGTGAAGTGGACTCCTCCTACGAGCAGTACTTC
CAISEVDSSYEQYF
>TRBV11-1|TRBJ1-2|NA|many
TGTGCCAGCAGCTTATTCCTTGCGATGGGAAGTCCCGGCTACACCTTC
CASSLFLAMGSPGYTF